The 13 T cell receptor beta chains in this list originate from one sample, sequenced in a study of radiotherapy plus CTLA-4 blockade in lung cancer. Libraries were prepared by immunoSEQ multiplex PCR; TCRdb keeps only in-frame clonotypes and omits some of them. The sample holds about 49,000 clones, around nine tenths seen once. Sample: peripheral blood, taken from a patient treated with radiotherapy plus ipilimumab. The source is a human donor with non-small cell lung cancer whose response to radiotherapy plus ipilimumab could not be evaluated.

J is TRBJ2-3 and V is TRBV6-6; D might be TRBD2 (6 bases). The CDR3 is 15 residues long. The germline CDR1 and CDR2 sequences are MNHNY and SVGAGI (reference sequence). Trimming took off 2 bases at V and 1 base at J, with 10 bases between the two ends. CDR3: CASSYGRGGTDTQYF. The CDR3 nucleotides read TGTGCCAGCAGTTACGGGCGGGGTGGCACAGATACGCAGTATTTT.

This chain joins TRBV7-9 and TRBJ1-2; D is unclear. Looked up from germline, CDR1 is SEHNR and CDR2 is FQNEAQ (reference sequence). This CDR3 has 13 amino acids. V lost 3 bases and J 6 bases, leaving 11 bases between the germline ends. CDR3 sequence: CASSFEGEDGYTF. The CDR3 coding sequence is TGTGCCAGCAGCTTCGAGGGCGAGGATGGCTACACCTTC.

V is TRBV7-7 and J is TRBJ2-4, with TRBD1 identical over 7 bases. Germline V gene lookup returns CDR1 SSHAT and CDR2 FNYEAQ (reference sequence). This CDR3 has 14 amino acids. Losses at the gene ends were 5 bases for V and 5 bases for J; bases not matched to a gene: 6. The chain's CDR3 is CASSRLGTENIQYF. CDR3 DNA sequence: TGTGCCAGCAGCCGCCTCGGGACAGAAAACATTCAGTACTTC.

The V and J genes are TRBV18 and TRBJ2-5; tentative D call: TRBD1 (5 bases). The CDR3 runs to 14 residues. Trimming took 3 bases from V and 2 from J, leaving 10 bases between them. Germline CDR1 KGHSH, CDR2 LQKENI. The CDR3 coding sequence is TGTGCCAGCTCACCCAGGGCTCCTCAAGAGACCCAGTACTTC. It specifies CASSPRAPQETQYF.

The J gene is TRBJ2-5, the V gene TRBV7-2; D is ambiguous. CDR3 length: 14 residues. V was clipped by 2 bases and J by 1 base, with 8 bases between them. Looked up from germline, CDR1 is SGHTA and CDR2 is FQGNSA. The CDR3 protein is CASSLSVSQETQYF. CDR3 DNA: TGTGCCAGCAGCTTATCAGTATCCCAAGAGACCCAGTACTTC.

The CDR3 sequence: CASSEVQGAFSPLHF. CDR3 nucleotides: TGTGCCAGCAGTGAGGTACAGGGGGCCTTTTCACCCCTCCACTTT. The chain links TRBV25-1 to TRBJ1-6; 9 bases fit TRBD1. The CDR3 has 15 residues. Germline CDR1 is MGHDK and CDR2 is SYGVNS. The junction had 6 bases not matched to a gene; V was cut back by 3 bases and J by 9 bases.

The chain carries TRBV2 and TRBJ2-7; possibly TRBD1 for D (6 bases). Trimming shortened V by 8 bases and J by 1 base, and 18 bases separated the two germline ends. The germline gives CDR1 SNHLY, CDR2 FYNNEI. This CDR3 contains 15 residues. The CDR3 spells CASSSDRITSYEQYF. The CDR3, as DNA: TGTGCCAGCTCCTCTGACAGGATTACTTCCTACGAGCAGTACTTC.

This sequence joins TRBV2 and TRBJ1-1, with D possibly being TRBD1 (5 bases). The CDR3 totals 14 residues. Trimming cost V 6 bases and J 10 bases, with 21 bases left between them. Germline V gives CDR1 SNHLY, CDR2 FYNNEI. This CDR3 is CASSLPVGQQGAFF. The CDR3 DNA sequence: TGTGCCAGCAGCCTTCCGGTTGGGCAGCAGGGAGCTTTCTTT.

V usage is TRBV2 and J usage is TRBJ2-7; TRBD2 matches 7 bases. Germline-derived CDR1 and CDR2 are SNHLY and FYNNEI. This CDR3 has 14 amino acids. Germline trimming cut 9 bases from V and 6 bases from J; bases unmatched to any gene: 14. CDR3 in amino acids: CASTGTTRVIEQYF. CDR3 coding DNA: TGTGCCAGTACCGGGACTACCCGAGTTATCGAGCAGTACTTC.

This clone was observed once. J is TRBJ2-2 and V is TRBV11-3, with 7 bases that match TRBD2. This CDR3 is 16 amino acids long. Germline values: CDR1 SGHNT, CDR2 YENEEA. Trimming at V came to 5 bases and at J to 6 bases, leaving 12 bases not matched to a gene. The CDR3 here is CASSPRGSGGAGELFF. The CDR3 coding sequence is TGTGCCAGCAGCCCGCGGGGGTCAGGTGGGGCCGGGGAGCTGTTTTTT.

This rearrangement joins TRBV19 to TRBJ2-1; 7 bases are a match to TRBD1. Germline values: CDR1 LNHDA, CDR2 SQIVND (reference sequence). V lost 6 bases to trimming and J lost 0 bases; unmatched junction nucleotides: 5. The CDR3 length is 15 residues. The CDR3 DNA reads TGTGCCAGTAGCCGGGACAGACTCTCCTACAATGAGCAGTTCTTC. It yields the protein CASSRDRLSYNEQFF.

The chain recombines TRBV5-1 with TRBJ2-5; D is ambiguous. The germline V and J ends were trimmed by 0 bases and 3 bases, with 9 bases remaining between them. Germline CDR1 and CDR2: SGHRS and YFSETQ. The CDR3 is made up of 14 amino acids. CDR3 amino acids: CASSLGSVEETQYF. Written as DNA, the CDR3 is TGCGCCAGCAGCTTGGGGTCGGTGGAAGAGACCCAGTACTTC.

This chain connects TRBV7-2 to TRBJ2-3; TRBD2 might be the D (6 bases). Between the trimmed V and J ends, which lost 1 base and 5 bases, there was a span of 10 bases. The CDR3 is made up of 14 amino acids. Germline CDR1 SGHTA, CDR2 FQGNSA. The CDR3 loop is CASSLDGREDTQYF. DNA of the CDR3: TGTGCCAGCAGCTTAGACGGGAGAGAAGATACGCAGTATTTT.